This T cell receptor beta chain was profiled in a study of T cells in narcolepsy. Study outcomes and limitations: HCRT-specific and TRIB2-specific autoreactive clonotypes appeared among same-patient CSF and blood CD4+ clonotypes.

Assay: immunoSEQ multiplex PCR; the TCRdb copy retains only in-frame clones and omits some. Of approximately 25,000 clones in the sample, more than 75% were seen once. This clone was observed once. Its antigen remains unknown. With 3 bases clipped from V and 5 bases from J, the junction kept 16 bases outside the gene matches. CDR1 and CDR2 from the germline V gene are MGHRA and YSYEKL. This CDR3 has 18 residues. What was sequenced was CD45RA- memory CD4+ T cells from PBMCs. The gene calls are TRBV4-1 and TRBJ2-3; 8 bases agree with TRBD2. The receptor comes from a human donor with narcolepsy. CDR3 protein: CASSHQARGDPREDTQYF. DNA for the CDR3: TGCGCCAGCAGCCACCAGGCGCGGGGGGATCCAAGGGAAGATACGCAGTATTTT.